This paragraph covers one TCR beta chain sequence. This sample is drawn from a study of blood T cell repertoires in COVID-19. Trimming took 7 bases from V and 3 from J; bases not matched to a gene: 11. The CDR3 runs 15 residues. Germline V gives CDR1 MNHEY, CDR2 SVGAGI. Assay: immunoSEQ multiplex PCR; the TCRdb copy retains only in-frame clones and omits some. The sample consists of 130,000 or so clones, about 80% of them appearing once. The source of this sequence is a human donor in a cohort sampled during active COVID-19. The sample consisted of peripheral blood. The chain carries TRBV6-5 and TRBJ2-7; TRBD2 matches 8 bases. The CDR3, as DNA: TGTGCCAGCAAAGGGCATGCGGGAGGAAGCTACGAGCAGTACTTC. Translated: CASKGHAGGSYEQYF.